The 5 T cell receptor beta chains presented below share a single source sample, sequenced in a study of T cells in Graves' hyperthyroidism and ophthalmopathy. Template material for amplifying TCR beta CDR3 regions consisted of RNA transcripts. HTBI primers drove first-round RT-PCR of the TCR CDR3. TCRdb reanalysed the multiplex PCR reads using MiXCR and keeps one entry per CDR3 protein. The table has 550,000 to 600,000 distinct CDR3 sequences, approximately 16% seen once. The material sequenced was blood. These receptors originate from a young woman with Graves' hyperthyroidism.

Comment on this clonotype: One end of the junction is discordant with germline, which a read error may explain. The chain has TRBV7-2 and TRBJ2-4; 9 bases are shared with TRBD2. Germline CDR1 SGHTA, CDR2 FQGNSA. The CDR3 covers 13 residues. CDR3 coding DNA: TGTGTCAGCAGCTTAGCGGGGGCAGTCATTCAGTACTTC. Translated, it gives CVSSLAGAVIQYF.

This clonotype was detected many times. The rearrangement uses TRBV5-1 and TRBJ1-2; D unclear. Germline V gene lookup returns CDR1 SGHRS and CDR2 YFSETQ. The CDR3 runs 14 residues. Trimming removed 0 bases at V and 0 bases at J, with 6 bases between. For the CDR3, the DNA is TGCGCCAGCAGCTTGGACGGATCTAACTATGGCTACACCTTC. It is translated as CASSLDGSNYGYTF.

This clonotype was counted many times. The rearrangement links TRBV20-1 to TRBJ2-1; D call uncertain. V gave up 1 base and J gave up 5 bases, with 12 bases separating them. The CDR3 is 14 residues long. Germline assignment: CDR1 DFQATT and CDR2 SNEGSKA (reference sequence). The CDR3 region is CSARVPTWNNEQFF. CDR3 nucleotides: TGCAGTGCTAGAGTCCCGACCTGGAACAATGAGCAGTTCTTC.

CDR3 protein: CASSFDSGLRLFF. The CDR3 region has the DNA TGTGCCAGCAGCTTTGACTCGGGACTCAGGCTGTTTTTT. V is TRBV7-9 and J is TRBJ2-2, with D tentatively TRBD2 (6 bases). This CDR3 region has 13 residues. V was clipped by 3 bases and J by 13 bases, with 15 bases between them. CDR1 and CDR2 from the germline V gene are SEHNR and FQNEAQ (reference sequence).

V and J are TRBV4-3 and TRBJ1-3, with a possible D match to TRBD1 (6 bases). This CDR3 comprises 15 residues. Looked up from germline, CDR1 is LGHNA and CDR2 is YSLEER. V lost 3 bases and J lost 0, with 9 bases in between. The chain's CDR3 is CASSQGADSGNTIYF. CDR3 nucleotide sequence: TGCGCCAGCAGCCAGGGGGCCGACTCTGGAAACACCATATATTTT.